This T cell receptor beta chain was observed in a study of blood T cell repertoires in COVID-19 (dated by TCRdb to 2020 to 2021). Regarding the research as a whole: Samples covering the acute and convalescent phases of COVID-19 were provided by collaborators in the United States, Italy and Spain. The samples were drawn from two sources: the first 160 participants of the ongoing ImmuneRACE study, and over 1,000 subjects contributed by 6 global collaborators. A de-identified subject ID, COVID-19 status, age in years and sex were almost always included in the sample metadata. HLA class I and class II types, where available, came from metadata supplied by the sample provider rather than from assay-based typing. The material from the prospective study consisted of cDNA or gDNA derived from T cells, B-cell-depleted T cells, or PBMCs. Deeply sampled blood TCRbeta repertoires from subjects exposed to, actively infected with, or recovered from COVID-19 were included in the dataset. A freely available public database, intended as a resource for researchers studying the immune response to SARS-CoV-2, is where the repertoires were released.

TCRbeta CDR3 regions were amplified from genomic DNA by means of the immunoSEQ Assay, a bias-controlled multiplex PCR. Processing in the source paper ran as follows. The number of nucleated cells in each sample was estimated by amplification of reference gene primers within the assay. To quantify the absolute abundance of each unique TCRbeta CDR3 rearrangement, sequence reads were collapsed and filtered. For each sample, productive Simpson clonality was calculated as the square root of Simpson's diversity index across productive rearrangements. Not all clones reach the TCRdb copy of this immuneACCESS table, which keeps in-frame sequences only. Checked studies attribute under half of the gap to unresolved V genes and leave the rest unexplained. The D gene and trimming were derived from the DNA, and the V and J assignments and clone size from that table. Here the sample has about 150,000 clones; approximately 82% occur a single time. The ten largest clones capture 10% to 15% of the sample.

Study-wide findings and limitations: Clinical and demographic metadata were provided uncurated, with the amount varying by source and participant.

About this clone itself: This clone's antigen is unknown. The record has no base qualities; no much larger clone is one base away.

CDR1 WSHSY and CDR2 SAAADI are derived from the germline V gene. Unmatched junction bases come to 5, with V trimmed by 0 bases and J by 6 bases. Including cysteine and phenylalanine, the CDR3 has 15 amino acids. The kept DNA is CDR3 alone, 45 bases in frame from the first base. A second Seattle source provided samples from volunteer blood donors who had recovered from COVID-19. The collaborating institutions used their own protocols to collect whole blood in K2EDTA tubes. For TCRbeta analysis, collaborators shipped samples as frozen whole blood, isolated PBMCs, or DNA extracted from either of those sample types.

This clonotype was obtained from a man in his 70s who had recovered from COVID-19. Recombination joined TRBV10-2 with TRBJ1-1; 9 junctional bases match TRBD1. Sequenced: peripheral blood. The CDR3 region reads CASSESQGAEAEAFF. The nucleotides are TGCGCCAGCAGTGAGTCACAGGGGGCGGAGGCTGAAGCTTTCTTT.